This T cell receptor (beta chain) was obtained from a study of blood T cell repertoires in COVID-19. Study-level information: Both acute and convalescent COVID-19 samples were obtained from the United States, Italy and Spain. The cDNA or gDNA used as material had been derived from T cells, B-cell-depleted T cells, or PBMCs.

V trimming: 4 bases; J trimming: 9 bases; junction bases outside the gene matches: 9. The CDR3 contains 15 residues. Germline V gives CDR1 LNHDA, CDR2 SQIVND (reference sequence). Here immunoSEQ multiplex PCR was the method, and the copy in TCRdb shows in-frame clones only, minus some. The table records around 380,000 clones, 80% to 90% of them present only once. The study recruited people aged 18 to 89 years across around 23 US areas. Participants had their cohort set by participant-reported clinical history. What was sequenced was PBMCs or T cells enriched from blood (not recorded which). V and J are TRBV19 and TRBJ1-6; 7 bases line up with TRBD1. The source of this sequence is a man younger than 40 who had recovered from COVID-19. Here the CDR3 reads CASSTDRARGSPLHF. CDR3 nucleotide sequence: TGTGCCAGTAGTACAGACAGGGCACGCGGTTCACCCCTCCACTTT.